Below are 8 T cell receptor beta chains sequenced from a single sample in a study of blood T cell repertoires in COVID-19. Assay used: immunoSEQ multiplex PCR; TCRdb lists only in-frame clones, some missing. The table has 200,000 to 300,000 clones, about 81% seen once; the top ten hold around 12%. Sequencing input: peripheral blood. Every receptor here comes from a woman aged 55-70 years with active or convalescent COVID-19.

The CDR3 nucleotides read TGTGCCAGCAGTGCATTGGGGGCTCCCTATGGCTACACCTTC. This gives the protein CASSALGAPYGYTF. The chain links TRBV3-1 (or the pseudogene TRBV3-2) to TRBJ1-2; D might be TRBD1 (6 bases). The germline V and J ends were trimmed by 6 bases and 4 bases, with 15 bases remaining between them. CDR1 is LGHDT, CDR2 YNNKEL, per germline (reference sequence). The CDR3 length is 14 residues.

This chain joins TRBV7-3 and TRBJ2-2; TRBD1 agrees at 8 bases. CDR3 length: 16 residues. V trimming: 1 base; J trimming: 4 bases; junction bases outside the gene matches: 5. Germline assignment: CDR1 SGHTA and CDR2 FQGTGA. CDR3 coding DNA: TGTGCCAGCAGCTTAAATGCCAGGGGGCGCACCGGGGAGCTGTTTTTT. Translation: CASSLNARGRTGELFF.

This chain joins TRBV5-1 and TRBJ2-7, with D unresolved. Germline lookup yields CDR1 SGHRS and CDR2 YFSETQ. V lost 0 bases to trimming and J lost 5 bases, with 6 bases between them. The CDR3 spans 12 residues. The CDR3 is CASSLGANEQYF. DNA for the CDR3: TGCGCCAGCAGCTTGGGGGCTAACGAGCAGTACTTC.

The rearrangement links TRBV2 to TRBJ2-1; D perhaps matches TRBD2 (5 bases). The CDR3 has 10 amino acids. From germline, CDR1 is SNHLY and CDR2 FYNNEI. Trimming stripped 8 bases from V and 11 bases from J, with 10 bases between. The CDR3 DNA reads as TGTGCCAGCCGACTAAGTAAGCAGTTCTTC. Its translation: CASRLSKQFF.

The V call is TRBV7-8, the J call TRBJ2-7, with D perhaps matching TRBD2 (5 bases). The CDR3 is 15 amino acids. Germline V CDR1 and CDR2: SGHVS, FQNEAQ. The V end lost 1 base, the J end lost 3 bases, and 13 bases lay between the germline ends. CDR3 nucleotide sequence: TGTGCCAGCAGCTTAGGGGTAGCGACTTACTACGAGCAGTACTTC. This codes for CASSLGVATYYEQYF.

V is TRBV18 and J is TRBJ2-7; 10 positions match TRBD1. V dropped 5 bases and J dropped 4; count of bases not matched to a gene: 11. The CDR3 sequence is 16 residues long. From germline, CDR1 is KGHSH and CDR2 LQKENI. CDR3 coding DNA: TGTGCCAGCTCAGGAGACAGGGGGCATAGGGCTTACGAGCAGTACTTC. Its protein is CASSGDRGHRAYEQYF. The full variable domain, its missing parts supplied by reference TRBV18 and TRBJ2-7, is NAGVMQNPRHLVRRRGQEARLRCSPMKGHSHVYWYRQLPEEGLKFMVYLQKENIIDESGMPKERFSAEFPKEGPSILRIQQVVRGDSAAYFCASSGDRGHRAYEQYFGPGTRLTVT.

The chain has TRBV27 and TRBJ2-3; D may be TRBD1 (6 bases). The CDR3 runs to 14 residues. Trimming stripped 10 bases from V and 2 bases from J, with 16 bases between. Germline-derived CDR1 and CDR2 are MNHEY and SMNVEV (reference sequence). The CDR3 nucleotides read TGTGCCACCGGGGACAATTGGAACACAGATACGCAGTATTTT. Translation: CATGDNWNTDTQYF.

A single count supports this clone. V and J are TRBV12-3 or TRBV12-4 and TRBJ1-3; D possibly corresponds to TRBD1 (5 bases). With 6 bases removed from V and 2 bases from J, the gap between germline ends came to 5 bases. This CDR3 has 12 residues. The CDR3 DNA is TGTGCCAGCAGCAGGGCTGGAAACACCATATATTTT. This sequence encodes CASSRAGNTIYF.